The clone carrying this T cell receptor beta chain was picked up a small number of times. Its target is not known. V was clipped by 1 base and J by 5 bases, with 9 bases between them. CDR3 length equals 14 residues. The germline gives CDR1 LGHNA, CDR2 YNFKEQ. The sample is drawn from a study of cytomegalovirus exposure and HLA in healthy donors. Across the study: In an earlier analysis, some 110 million unique TCR beta sequences were found from some 180 million T cells. Study-level results: Later, TCR association rates were found to vary by HLA locus, highest for DRB1 and lowest for HLA-C. Follow-up analysis later connected one missense variant in DCLRE1C with trimming of TCR beta V- and J-genes.

A multiplex PCR was run with 60 Vbeta primers and 13 Jbeta primers. The protocol was immunoSEQ multiplex PCR, while the TCRdb copy is restricted to in-frame clones and leaves out a portion. The table shows 75,000 to 95,000 clones, with 75% to 80% occurring only once. The chain combines TRBV4-2 with TRBJ1-5; maybe TRBD1 (6 bases). The sequencing sample was made of PBMCs. This clonotype was obtained from a woman aged 40 to 50 in good health and CMV-seropositive. The CDR3 spells CASSQAGGDQPQHF. The CDR3 bases are TGTGCCAGCAGCCAAGCTGGGGGCGATCAGCCCCAGCATTTT.